This passage covers 29 T cell receptor beta chains from one sample sequenced in a study of shared clonotypes between healthy human individuals. Assay: immunoSEQ multiplex PCR; the TCRdb copy retains only in-frame clones and omits some. The data contain millions of clones, approximately 95% of them singletons. The sample taken for sequencing was naive CD4+ T cells from PBMCs. The subset is: CD45RA+ positively selected. Receptors were obtained from a man between 18 and 35 years old in good health. Some clones in this sample may be carry-over from other donors' samples.

The V call is TRBV6-1, the J call TRBJ1-5, with D unclear. With 9 bases removed from V and 2 bases from J, the gap between germline ends came to 8 bases. CDR1 is MNHNS, CDR2 SASEGT, per germline. The CDR3 extends over 12 amino acids. The CDR3 sequence is CASSAGNQPQHF. For the CDR3, the DNA is TGTGCCAGTTCGGCAGGCAATCAGCCCCAGCATTTT.

This clone was detected only once. The chain is built from TRBV27 and TRBJ2-7; D may be TRBD1 (6 bases). CDR1 MNHEY and CDR2 SMNVEV come from the germline V gene (reference sequence). This CDR3 contains 16 residues. Trimming stripped 5 bases from V and 6 bases from J, with 23 bases between. The CDR3 loop is CASSMNRANRGREQYF. The CDR3 region has the DNA TGTGCCAGCAGTATGAACAGGGCTAACCGGGGACGCGAGCAGTACTTC.

The rearrangement uses TRBV6-5 and TRBJ2-5; D is perhaps TRBD1 (6 bases). The germline V and J ends were trimmed by 0 bases and 0 bases, with 11 bases remaining between them. Looked up from germline, CDR1 is MNHEY and CDR2 is SVGAGI. The CDR3 is 16 residues long. CDR3 protein: CASSYSGHPYQETQYF. The CDR3 DNA sequence: TGTGCCAGCAGTTACTCGGGACACCCGTACCAAGAGACCCAGTACTTC.

The chain couples TRBV11-2 to TRBJ1-3; weak D call: TRBD1 (5 bases). The CDR3 runs 15 residues. Trimming removed 6 bases from V and 0 bases from J, with 12 bases in between. Per germline, CDR1 SGHAT and CDR2 FQNNGV. The CDR3 sequence is CASRKGSPSGNTIYF. CDR3 coding DNA: TGTGCCAGCAGAAAGGGGAGCCCCTCTGGAAACACCATATATTTT. Full variable domain (remainder filled in from reference TRBV11-2 and TRBJ1-3): EAGVAQSPRYKIIEKRQSVAFWCNPISGHATLYWYQQILGQGPKLLIQFQNNGVVDDSQLPKDRFSAERLKGVDSTLKIQPAKLEDSAVYLCASRKGSPSGNTIYFGEGSWLTVV.

This rearrangement joins TRBV5-6 to TRBJ1-6, with D maybe TRBD1 (6 bases). The CDR3 runs 17 residues. The V end lost 4 bases, the J end lost 0 bases, and 14 bases lay between the germline ends. CDR1 and CDR2 (germline): SGHDT, YYEEEE. The CDR3, as DNA: TGTGCCAGCAGCATAACAACAGGGAGCTCCTATAATTCACCCCTCCACTTT. Translating gives CASSITTGSSYNSPLHF.

Comment on this clone: This CDR3 is also generated by other DNA sequences in the sample. V and J are TRBV28 and TRBJ1-2; D call uncertain. CDR1 is MDHEN, CDR2 SYDVKM, per germline. The germline V and J ends were trimmed by 6 bases and 4 bases, with 9 bases remaining between them. The CDR3 runs to 12 residues. CDR3 in amino acids: CASSLPGYGYTF. The DNA of the CDR3 is TGTGCCAGCAGCCTACCAGGCTATGGCTACACCTTC.

The CDR3 nucleotides read TGTGCCAGCAGCTTAGCGCACGGGAGCACAGATACGCAGTATTTT. Encoded protein: CASSLAHGSTDTQYF. The chain carries TRBV7-8 and TRBJ2-3; no firm D call. Germline-derived CDR1 and CDR2 are SGHVS and FQNEAQ. The CDR3 is 15 amino acids. The V end lost 0 bases, the J end lost 0 bases, and 7 bases lay between the germline ends.

The chain employs TRBV7-9 and TRBJ2-1, with D hard to call. CDR3 length equals 14 residues. CDR1 is SEHNR, CDR2 FQNEAQ, per germline (reference sequence). V was trimmed by 1 base and J by 7 bases, leaving 11 bases between them. As DNA, the CDR3 is TGTGCCAGCAGCTTAGGGGTTGCTCTTAATGAGCAGTTCTTC. It specifies CASSLGVALNEQFF.

The rearrangement links TRBV27 to TRBJ2-5; 12 bases fit TRBD2. Germline V gene sequence: CDR1 MNHEY, CDR2 SMNVEV (reference sequence). Trimming removed 5 bases from V and 5 bases from J; junction bases left unmatched: 9. This CDR3 contains 16 residues. Here the CDR3 reads CASSRRLAGVSETQYF. CDR3 bases: TGTGCCAGCAGTAGACGACTAGCGGGAGTGTCGGAGACCCAGTACTTC.

The chain recombines TRBV29-1 with TRBJ1-2, with D perhaps TRBD1 (6 bases). The CDR3 sequence is 14 residues long. V dropped 6 bases and J dropped 0 bases, with 14 bases sitting between them. Germline-derived CDR1 and CDR2 are SQVTM and ANQGSEA. The CDR3 is CSVIPGTTNYGYTF. DNA of the CDR3: TGCAGCGTCATTCCCGGGACAACTAACTATGGCTACACCTTC.

V gene TRBV7-9 combines with J gene TRBJ1-1; D unclear. The CDR3 loop spans 11 amino acids. The ends were cut back, 5 bases at V and 6 bases at J, with 7 bases in the middle. Germline CDR1 is SEHNR and CDR2 is FQNEAQ (reference sequence). This CDR3 reads CASSPAPEAFF. The CDR3 bases are TGTGCCAGCAGCCCAGCCCCTGAAGCTTTCTTT.

The rearrangement links TRBV28 to TRBJ1-5, with D unclear. Germline-derived CDR1 and CDR2 are MDHEN and SYDVKM. V gave up 3 bases and J gave up 4 bases, with 7 bases separating them. The CDR3 consists of 13 residues. The CDR3: CASSFEGNQPQHF. The CDR3 DNA sequence: TGTGCCAGCAGTTTTGAAGGGAATCAGCCCCAGCATTTT.

The rearrangement uses TRBV7-3 and TRBJ2-3; TRBD1 aligns across 7 bases. The V segment lost 3 bases and the J segment 5 bases; nucleotides outside the gene matches: 8. Germline lookup yields CDR1 SGHTA and CDR2 FQGTGA. The CDR3 spans 15 residues. CDR3 loop: CASSLDRRRGDTQYF. In nucleotides, the CDR3 is TGTGCCAGCAGCTTGGACAGGAGGAGAGGAGATACGCAGTATTTT.

This chain joins TRBV10-3 and TRBJ1-5, with D possibly TRBD1 on 6 matching bases. CDR1 is ENHRY, CDR2 SYGVKD, per germline. The V end lost 3 bases, the J end lost 4 bases, and 13 bases lay between the germline ends. This CDR3 is 15 amino acids long. CDR3 in amino acids: CAISDYRAQNQPQHF. The CDR3 DNA follows: TGTGCCATCAGTGATTACAGGGCCCAAAATCAGCCCCAGCATTTT.

This chain links TRBV7-2 with TRBJ2-7, with D maybe TRBD2 (7 bases). V lost 6 bases, J lost 5 bases, and 23 bases lay in between. Per germline, CDR1 SGHTA and CDR2 FQGNSA. This CDR3 comprises 16 residues. Here the CDR3 DNA reads TGTGCCAGCAGTCCCCGAAATAGGGGGGGAATGGACGAGCAGTACTTC. Its translation is CASSPRNRGGMDEQYF.

This clone appeared a single time. The chain joins TRBV6-5 to TRBJ1-1; D is unclear. In germline, CDR1 is MNHEY, CDR2 SVGAGI. The CDR3 runs 14 residues. Trimming left V 10 bases short and J 6 bases short, with 21 bases between. The CDR3 spells CATKIGSNWAEAFF. CDR3 nucleotide sequence: TGTGCCACCAAAATTGGGTCAAACTGGGCTGAAGCTTTCTTT.

The chain recombines TRBV7-2 with TRBJ1-4; D is unclear. The length of the CDR3 is 14 residues. V was shortened by 5 bases and J by 4 bases, with 11 bases between the two germline ends. CDR1 is SGHTA and CDR2 is FQGNSA in the germline V gene. In DNA form, the CDR3 reads TGTGCCAGCAGCCCTGGACGGATTAATGAAAAACTGTTTTTT. Its protein product is CASSPGRINEKLFF.

The J gene is TRBJ2-1, the V gene TRBV28; tentatively, D is TRBD2 (5 bases). This CDR3 is 15 amino acids long. From germline, CDR1 is MDHEN and CDR2 SYDVKM. The ends were cut back, 7 bases at V and 0 bases at J, with 13 bases in the middle. The CDR3 here is CASTTAAPSYNEQFF. CDR3 bases: TGTGCCAGCACCACAGCGGCCCCCTCCTACAATGAGCAGTTCTTC.

The rearrangement joins TRBV5-1 to TRBJ2-4, with D unresolved. There are 15 residues in the CDR3. Germline CDR1 and CDR2: SGHRS and YFSETQ. With 0 bases removed from V and 0 bases from J, the gap between germline ends came to 7 bases. CDR3 amino acids: CASSLVFVAKNIQYF. The DNA for the CDR3 is TGCGCCAGCAGCTTGGTCTTCGTAGCCAAAAACATTCAGTACTTC. The entire variable domain, with the rest obtained from reference TRBV5-1 and TRBJ2-4, is as follows: KAGVTQTPRYLIKTRGQQVTLSCSPISGHRSVSWYQQTPGQGLQFLFEYFSETQRNKGNFPGRFSGRQFSNSRSEMNVSTLELGDSALYLCASSLVFVAKNIQYFGAGTRLSVL.

Details on this clone: This may be a read error, as it is one base from a much larger clone. The V call is TRBV11-1, the J call TRBJ2-5; D remains ambiguous. Between the trimmed V and J ends, which lost 3 bases and 1 base, there was a span of 0 bases. The CDR3 extends over 11 amino acids. Germline V gene data show CDR1 as SGHAT and CDR2 as FQDESV (reference sequence). Written as DNA, the CDR3 is TGTGCCAGCAGCTTCCAAGAGACCCAGTACTTC. Translation: CASSFQETQYF. The full variable domain, its missing parts supplied by reference TRBV11-1 and TRBJ2-5, is EAEVAQSPRYKITEKSQAVAFWCDPISGHATLYWYRQILGQGPELLVQFQDESVVDDSQLPKDRFSAERLKGVDSTLKIQPAELGDSAMYLCASSFQETQYFGPGTRLLVL.

The chain links TRBV7-3 to TRBJ2-3; TRBD2 matches at 8 bases. CDR3 size: 15 residues. Looked up from germline, CDR1 is SGHTA and CDR2 is FQGTGA. The V gene end was trimmed by 0 bases and the J gene end by 4 bases; junction bases not matched to a gene: 3. The CDR3 nucleotides read TGTGCCAGCAGCTTAACGTTGCGGGAGGCAGATACGCAGTATTTT. This translates into CASSLTLREADTQYF.

The V call is TRBV11-1, the J call TRBJ1-1, with D perhaps TRBD1 (6 bases). Trimming removed 3 bases at V and 1 base at J, with 12 bases between. Per the germline V gene, CDR1 is SGHAT and CDR2 is FQDESV (reference sequence). This CDR3 has 15 amino acids. The CDR3 nucleotides read TGTGCCAGCAGCTTTCCCCCGGGACAGAACACTGAAGCTTTCTTT. Translation gives CASSFPPGQNTEAFF.

The CDR3 sequence: CAISETLWQETQYF. The CDR3 bases are TGTGCCATCAGTGAAACCCTCTGGCAAGAGACCCAGTACTTC. The chain has TRBV10-3 and TRBJ2-5; no clear D gene. In germline, CDR1 is ENHRY, CDR2 SYGVKD. V was shortened by 3 bases and J by 2 bases, with 10 bases between the two germline ends. The CDR3 length is 14 residues.

The chain joins TRBV5-1 to TRBJ2-2; unclear D gene. Germline CDR1 SGHRS, CDR2 YFSETQ. The CDR3 sequence is 15 residues long. Trimming removed 4 bases at V and 0 bases at J, with 10 bases between. CDR3 sequence: CASSEVGPNTGELFF. The CDR3 nucleotides read TGCGCCAGCAGCGAGGTAGGCCCGAACACCGGGGAGCTGTTTTTT.

A word on this clone: This sample includes further DNA sequences coding for the same CDR3. V usage is TRBV18 and J usage is TRBJ2-1, with TRBD1 as a possible D gene (5 bases). Deletions cut 0 bases from V and 4 bases from J, with 7 bases between. Germline CDR1 and CDR2: KGHSH and LQKENI. The CDR3 extends over 14 amino acids. The CDR3 DNA reads as TGTGCCAGCTCACCACCGTCAGGGTACAATGAGCAGTTCTTC. Translating gives CASSPPSGYNEQFF.

This chain links TRBV10-3 with TRBJ2-7; TRBD1 matches 9 bases. V trimming: 10 bases; J trimming: 3 bases; junction bases outside the gene matches: 10. The CDR3 totals 14 residues. Germline V gene lookup returns CDR1 ENHRY and CDR2 SYGVKD. CDR3 amino acids: CATLGTGNYYEQYF. Here the CDR3 DNA reads TGTGCCACCCTCGGGACAGGGAATTACTACGAGCAGTACTTC.

The chain joins TRBV11-2 to TRBJ1-5; D unclear. Trimming took off 3 bases at V and 7 bases at J, with 10 bases between the two ends. Germline CDR1 SGHAT, CDR2 FQNNGV. This CDR3 has 13 residues. The CDR3 bases are TGTGCCAGCAGCTTTGTGTTAGGACAGCCCCAGCATTTT. Translation: CASSFVLGQPQHF.

The CDR3 reads CASSSTGGLGKDTQYF. Written as DNA, the CDR3 is TGTGCCAGCAGCTCTACAGGGGGTTTAGGGAAAGATACGCAGTATTTT. The chain couples TRBV7-3 to TRBJ2-3; 8 positions agree with TRBD1. After removal of 4 bases from V and 5 bases from J, the junction contained 11 bases not matched to a gene. The CDR3 totals 16 residues. Germline CDR1 reads SGHTA; CDR2 reads FQGTGA.

The chain is built from TRBV4-1 and TRBJ2-5, with 7 bases fitting TRBD2. With the DNA end fitting TRBJ2-7 better, the J assignment may be wrong. This CDR3 is 15 amino acids long. CDR1 and CDR2 (germline): MGHRA, YSYEKL. Here the CDR3 DNA reads TGCGCCAGCAGCCAAGTTGTGGGAGGGCAGAGCGAGCAGTACTTC. It translates to CASSQVVGGQSEQYF.